A selection of T cell receptor beta chains follows, all from one sample in a study of blood T cell repertoires in COVID-19. TCRdb's table, derived via immunoSEQ multiplex PCR, lists solely in-frame clones and lacks some. The sample records under 150,000 clones, approximately 80% being singletons. The specimen sequenced was peripheral blood. The receptors stem from a woman between 55 and 75 years old with active or convalescent COVID-19. Both conserved end residues are part of each CDR3. Each record gives: clone size, D gene, V gene, J gene, CDR3 DNA, CDR3 protein. A D gene is named only where the DNA matches it firmly. The size of a clone is reported for some rows only, either as once, few or many, or as a class for expanded clones.

clone_size: NA
d_call: TRBD2
v_call: TRBV4-1
j_call: TRBJ2-1
cdr3_nt: TGCGCCAGCAGGTTAGCGGGGGGGCTCAATGAGCAGTTCTTC
cdr3_aa: CASRLAGGLNEQFF

clone_size: NA
d_call: TRBD1
v_call: TRBV20-1
j_call: TRBJ1-1
cdr3_nt: TGCAGTGCTAATGACAGGGGGACAGGAAAAACTGAAGCTTTCTTT
cdr3_aa: CSANDRGTGKTEAFF

clone_size: NA
d_call: NA
v_call: TRBV7-8
j_call: TRBJ1-1
cdr3_nt: TGTGCCAGCAGCCTCAAGACAGGTCGCACTGAAGCTTTCTTT
cdr3_aa: CASSLKTGRTEAFF

clone_size: once
d_call: TRBD1
v_call: TRBV29-1
j_call: TRBJ2-1
cdr3_nt: TGCAGCGTTGCCCGGGACAGTCCCTATTACAATGAGCAGTTCTTC
cdr3_aa: CSVARDSPYYNEQFF

clone_size: NA
d_call: TRBD1
v_call: TRBV30
j_call: TRBJ1-5
cdr3_nt: TGTGCCTGGAGGGCACAGGGGAATCAGCCCCAGCATTTT
cdr3_aa: CAWRAQGNQPQHF

clone_size: NA
d_call: NA
v_call: TRBV4-2
j_call: TRBJ1-2
cdr3_nt: TGTGCCAGCAGCCCGAGCAGGGGAATAGGGTATGGCTACACCTTC
cdr3_aa: CASSPSRGIGYGYTF

clone_size: NA
d_call: NA
v_call: TRBV11-2
j_call: TRBJ2-1
cdr3_nt: TGTGCCAGCAGCCTACACAGGGTCAATGAGCAGTTCTTC
cdr3_aa: CASSLHRVNEQFF

clone_size: NA
d_call: TRBD2
v_call: TRBV7-8
j_call: TRBJ2-3
cdr3_nt: TGTGCCAGCAGCTTAGGACTAGCGGGAGTCAACCCAGATACGCAGTATTTT
cdr3_aa: CASSLGLAGVNPDTQYF

clone_size: NA
d_call: NA
v_call: TRBV7-9
j_call: TRBJ1-6
cdr3_nt: TGTGCCAGCAGCTTAGAGGGGTCGGCCCTCCACTTT
cdr3_aa: CASSLEGSALHF

clone_size: NA
d_call: TRBD1
v_call: TRBV19
j_call: TRBJ1-1
cdr3_nt: TGTGCCAGTAGTATAAGGCGGACAGGGGGACGGACTGAAGCTTTCTTT
cdr3_aa: CASSIRRTGGRTEAFF

clone_size: NA
d_call: TRBD1
v_call: TRBV14
j_call: TRBJ2-2
cdr3_nt: TGTGCCAGCAGCCCGGGACAGGAAACCGGGGAGCTGTTTTTT
cdr3_aa: CASSPGQETGELFF

clone_size: NA
d_call: TRBD1
v_call: TRBV4-1
j_call: TRBJ1-1
cdr3_nt: TGCGCCAGCAGCCAAGGACCAGGGGGCACTGAAGCTTTCTTT
cdr3_aa: CASSQGPGGTEAFF

clone_size: once
d_call: NA
v_call: TRBV4-1
j_call: TRBJ1-1
cdr3_nt: TGCGCCAGCAGCCAACAGGGGCTGGGGTTCACTGAAGCTTTCTTT
cdr3_aa: CASSQQGLGFTEAFF

clone_size: once
d_call: TRBD1
v_call: TRBV15
j_call: TRBJ2-5
cdr3_nt: TGTGCCACCAGCCTTCGGACAGGGGCAGAGACCCAGTACTTC
cdr3_aa: CATSLRTGAETQYF

clone_size: few
d_call: TRBD1
v_call: TRBV20-1
j_call: TRBJ1-2
cdr3_nt: TGCAGTGCCAGTGACAGGGTTAGCGGCTATGGCTACACCTTC
cdr3_aa: CSASDRVSGYGYTF

clone_size: NA
d_call: TRBD2
v_call: TRBV9
j_call: TRBJ2-3
cdr3_nt: TGTGCCAGCAGCGTTAGCGGGGGGGCATCAGATACGCAGTATTTT
cdr3_aa: CASSVSGGASDTQYF

clone_size: few
d_call: TRBD1
v_call: TRBV2
j_call: TRBJ1-1
cdr3_nt: TGTGCCAACCGGGACAGGGTTTTTGCTGAAGCTTTCTTT
cdr3_aa: CANRDRVFAEAFF

clone_size: NA
d_call: TRBD1
v_call: TRBV10-1
j_call: TRBJ2-1
cdr3_nt: TGCGCCAGCAGTGAGTCGGGGGACAGAGCACGGTACAATGAGCAGTTCTTC
cdr3_aa: CASSESGDRARYNEQFF

clone_size: NA
d_call: NA
v_call: TRBV7-2
j_call: TRBJ1-5
cdr3_nt: TGTGCCAGCAGCTTAGAGAGGGAAGGTCAGCCCCAGCATTTT
cdr3_aa: CASSLEREGQPQHF

clone_size: NA
d_call: TRBD1
v_call: TRBV5-4
j_call: TRBJ1-1
cdr3_nt: TGTGCCAGCAGCTTGGATGACAGGGGGCGTACTGAAGCTTTCTTT
cdr3_aa: CASSLDDRGRTEAFF

clone_size: NA
d_call: NA
v_call: TRBV9
j_call: TRBJ1-1
cdr3_nt: TGTGCCAGCAGTTTGGGGCAGGGTGAGACTGAAGCTTTCTTT
cdr3_aa: CASSLGQGETEAFF

clone_size: NA
d_call: TRBD2
v_call: TRBV27
j_call: TRBJ2-2
cdr3_nt: TGTGCCAGCAGTTTAATAGCGGGGTACACCGGGGAGCTGTTTTTT
cdr3_aa: CASSLIAGYTGELFF

clone_size: NA
d_call: TRBD2
v_call: TRBV7-2
j_call: TRBJ2-5
cdr3_nt: TGTGCCAGCAGCGTAAGCGGGGGGGCCTGGGAGACCCAGTACTTC
cdr3_aa: CASSVSGGAWETQYF

clone_size: few
d_call: TRBD2
v_call: TRBV4-2
j_call: TRBJ2-1
cdr3_nt: TGTGCCAGCAGCCAATTAACGACTAGCGTCTACAATGAGCAGTTCTTC
cdr3_aa: CASSQLTTSVYNEQFF

clone_size: NA
d_call: TRBD1
v_call: TRBV11-2
j_call: TRBJ2-5
cdr3_nt: TGTGCCAGCAGCTTAGATTCCGGGACAGGGCTAGAGACCCAGTACTTC
cdr3_aa: CASSLDSGTGLETQYF

clone_size: NA
d_call: NA
v_call: TRBV30
j_call: TRBJ1-5
cdr3_nt: TGTGCCTGGAGGGCTCACCCAGGGGCCAATAATCAGCCCCAGCATTTT
cdr3_aa: CAWRAHPGANNQPQHF

clone_size: NA
d_call: NA
v_call: TRBV6-1
j_call: TRBJ2-5
cdr3_nt: TGTGCCAGCAGTGAACTCGGGGGGCGGAAAGAGACCCAGTACTTC
cdr3_aa: CASSELGGRKETQYF

clone_size: NA
d_call: NA
v_call: TRBV6-5
j_call: TRBJ1-5
cdr3_nt: TGTGCCAGCAGTTCCAGACAGACAAATAGCAATCAGCCCCAGCATTTT
cdr3_aa: CASSSRQTNSNQPQHF

clone_size: NA
d_call: TRBD1
v_call: TRBV5-1
j_call: TRBJ2-5
cdr3_nt: TGCGCCAGCAGCGCTACAGGGGGCAGAGAGACCCAGTACTTC
cdr3_aa: CASSATGGRETQYF

clone_size: NA
d_call: TRBD2
v_call: TRBV28
j_call: TRBJ2-2
cdr3_nt: TGTGCCAGCACCGAAACTAGCGGGACCGGGGAGCTGTTTTTT
cdr3_aa: CASTETSGTGELFF

clone_size: NA
d_call: TRBD1
v_call: TRBV24-1
j_call: TRBJ2-1
cdr3_nt: TGTGCCACCAGTGATTTGCTAGGACAGGGAGATGAGCAGTTCTTC
cdr3_aa: CATSDLLGQGDEQFF

clone_size: NA
d_call: TRBD1
v_call: TRBV5-1
j_call: TRBJ1-1
cdr3_nt: TGCGCCAGCTGGGACAGGGGTAAATTGAACACTGAAGCTTTCTTT
cdr3_aa: CASWDRGKLNTEAFF

clone_size: NA
d_call: TRBD1
v_call: TRBV7-6
j_call: TRBJ1-1
cdr3_nt: TGTGCCAGCAGCTTATTAGGGGGCAGCGGAACTGAAGCTTTCTTT
cdr3_aa: CASSLLGGSGTEAFF

clone_size: NA
d_call: TRBD2
v_call: TRBV28
j_call: TRBJ2-7
cdr3_nt: TGTGCCAGCAGCCTCGAGACAGGCCCCGGACTAGCGGGGGGTTCCTACGAGCAGTACTTC
cdr3_aa: CASSLETGPGLAGGSYEQYF

clone_size: NA
d_call: NA
v_call: TRBV11-3
j_call: TRBJ2-5
cdr3_nt: TGTGCCAGCAGCTCTGGCCCTGGAGGGACCCAGTACTTC
cdr3_aa: CASSSGPGGTQYF

clone_size: NA
d_call: TRBD1
v_call: TRBV15
j_call: TRBJ1-5
cdr3_nt: TGTGCCACCAGCAGAGAACCTCAGGGGGGGCCCCAGCATTTT
cdr3_aa: CATSREPQGGPQHF

clone_size: NA
d_call: TRBD2
v_call: TRBV9
j_call: TRBJ2-5
cdr3_nt: TGTGCCAGCAGCGTAGATGGACTAGCCGTAGAGACCCAGTACTTC
cdr3_aa: CASSVDGLAVETQYF

clone_size: NA
d_call: TRBD2
v_call: TRBV6-2/TRBV6-3
j_call: TRBJ2-7
cdr3_nt: TGTGCCAGCAGTTACTCGGCGGGAGGGCAATACGAGCAGTACTTC
cdr3_aa: CASSYSAGGQYEQYF

clone_size: few
d_call: TRBD1
v_call: TRBV19
j_call: TRBJ1-3
cdr3_nt: TGTGCCAGTAGAGCCCCGGACAGGGGGCCTGGAAACACCATATATTTT
cdr3_aa: CASRAPDRGPGNTIYF

clone_size: few
d_call: NA
v_call: TRBV27
j_call: TRBJ1-6
cdr3_nt: TGTGCCAGCAGTTTATCGATAACAGGGAATTCACCCCTCCACTTT
cdr3_aa: CASSLSITGNSPLHF

clone_size: NA
d_call: TRBD2
v_call: TRBV6-5
j_call: TRBJ2-5
cdr3_nt: TGTGCCAGCAGGATTAGCGGGCAAGAGACCCAGTACTTC
cdr3_aa: CASRISGQETQYF

clone_size: NA
d_call: TRBD1
v_call: TRBV11-3
j_call: TRBJ2-2
cdr3_nt: TGTGCCAGCAGCCCCGGGACAGGCTTCCGCGGGAACACCGGGGAGCTGTTTTTT
cdr3_aa: CASSPGTGFRGNTGELFF

clone_size: NA
d_call: NA
v_call: TRBV6-5
j_call: TRBJ1-2
cdr3_nt: TGTGCCAGCAGATCCGATACGGGGGGCTACACCTTC
cdr3_aa: CASRSDTGGYTF

clone_size: NA
d_call: NA
v_call: TRBV11-3
j_call: TRBJ1-1
cdr3_nt: TGTGCCAGCAGCCTCGGGGGAGGGATGAACACTGAAGCTTTCTTT
cdr3_aa: CASSLGGGMNTEAFF

clone_size: few
d_call: NA
v_call: TRBV28
j_call: TRBJ2-7
cdr3_nt: TGTGCCAGCAGTTTCGTCGGCAGGGCCCCGATTCGGGAGCAGTACTTC
cdr3_aa: CASSFVGRAPIREQYF

clone_size: NA
d_call: NA
v_call: TRBV18
j_call: TRBJ1-6
cdr3_nt: TGTGCCAGCTCACCACTAGCAGCTGATAATTCACCCCTCCACTTT
cdr3_aa: CASSPLAADNSPLHF

clone_size: NA
d_call: TRBD2
v_call: TRBV4-3
j_call: TRBJ2-3
cdr3_nt: TGCGCCAGCAGCCGCGGCGGACTAGCGGCAGATACGCAGTATTTT
cdr3_aa: CASSRGGLAADTQYF

clone_size: NA
d_call: NA
v_call: TRBV28
j_call: TRBJ2-2
cdr3_nt: TGTGCCAGCAGTTTAGGAGGGGACAGGAACACCGGGGAGCTGTTTTTT
cdr3_aa: CASSLGGDRNTGELFF

clone_size: NA
d_call: TRBD2
v_call: TRBV15
j_call: TRBJ2-6
cdr3_nt: TGTGCCACCAGCAGAGGCCCAGCGGGGGGGTCCTCCTCTGGGGCCAACGTCCTGACTTTC
cdr3_aa: CATSRGPAGGSSSGANVLTF

clone_size: once
d_call: NA
v_call: TRBV6-2/TRBV6-3
j_call: TRBJ1-4
cdr3_nt: TGTGCCAGCAGTTACCCTCAGGGAGGGGGTGAAAAACTGTTTTTT
cdr3_aa: CASSYPQGGGEKLFF

clone_size: once
d_call: TRBD2
v_call: TRBV28
j_call: TRBJ2-7
cdr3_nt: TGTGCCAGCGAGACGGGGAGCGGGAGCTCCTACGAGCAGTACTTC
cdr3_aa: CASETGSGSSYEQYF

clone_size: NA
d_call: TRBD1
v_call: TRBV7-8
j_call: TRBJ1-2
cdr3_nt: TGTGCCAGCAGCTTAGACTCCAGGGGGTTTGGGGATGGCTACACCTTC
cdr3_aa: CASSLDSRGFGDGYTF

clone_size: NA
d_call: TRBD1
v_call: TRBV18
j_call: TRBJ2-5
cdr3_nt: TGTGCCAGCTCACGGGACAGCCAAGAGACCCAGTACTTC
cdr3_aa: CASSRDSQETQYF

clone_size: NA
d_call: NA
v_call: TRBV2
j_call: TRBJ1-2
cdr3_nt: TGTGCCAGCAGTGGAGGGAACAATTATGGCTACACCTTC
cdr3_aa: CASSGGNNYGYTF

clone_size: NA
d_call: NA
v_call: TRBV7-2
j_call: TRBJ2-2
cdr3_nt: TGTGCCAGCAGCTCCGGGGGGCTGGGCACCGGGGAGCTGTTTTTT
cdr3_aa: CASSSGGLGTGELFF